These T cell receptor beta chains were read from a single sample in a study of control samples from healthy donors and cancer patients. Here immunoSEQ multiplex PCR was the method, and the copy in TCRdb shows in-frame clones only, minus some. Of tens of thousands of clones listed, roughly 87% were seen once; the top ten hold over 12%. Sequenced material: PBMCs. The receptors shown here come from a man between 60 and 75 years old with head and neck cancer. CDR3s include the opening cysteine and the closing phenylalanine or tryptophan. Each record gives: J gene, D gene, V gene, clone size, CDR3 protein, CDR3 DNA. A D gene is named only where the DNA matches it firmly. Rows may omit the clone size; those that give it use once, few, many or a size class.

J gene: TRBJ2-3; D gene: NA; V gene: TRBV6-5; clone size: NA; CDR3 protein: CASRESLSLVDTQYF; CDR3 DNA: TGTGCCAGCAGGGAGTCCCTCTCCCTCGTGGATACGCAGTATTTT
J gene: TRBJ2-2; D gene: TRBD1; V gene: TRBV28; clone size: NA; CDR3 protein: CASSAPTGGAGELFF; CDR3 DNA: TGTGCCAGCAGTGCCCCGACAGGGGGCGCCGGGGAGCTGTTTTTT
J gene: TRBJ1-4; D gene: NA; V gene: TRBV5-1; clone size: NA; CDR3 protein: CASSLEVQNEKLFF; CDR3 DNA: TGCGCCAGCAGCTTGGAAGTCCAGAATGAAAAACTGTTTTTT
J gene: TRBJ1-6; D gene: NA; V gene: TRBV7-6; clone size: NA; CDR3 protein: CASSLGRNSPLHF; CDR3 DNA: TGTGCCAGCAGCTTAGGCCGTAATTCACCCCTCCACTTT
J gene: TRBJ1-2; D gene: NA; V gene: TRBV29-1; clone size: few; CDR3 protein: CSVEDNGYGYTF; CDR3 DNA: TGCAGCGTTGAGGACAATGGATATGGCTACACCTTC
J gene: TRBJ1-2; D gene: NA; V gene: TRBV2; clone size: NA; CDR3 protein: CASSEGAYGYTF; CDR3 DNA: TGTGCCAGCAGTGAAGGAGCCTATGGCTACACCTTC
J gene: TRBJ2-5; D gene: TRBD2; V gene: TRBV6-2/TRBV6-3; clone size: NA; CDR3 protein: CASSYEGLEAETQYF; CDR3 DNA: TGTGCCAGCAGTTACGAGGGACTAGAAGCAGAGACCCAGTACTTC
J gene: TRBJ2-1; D gene: TRBD2; V gene: TRBV2; clone size: NA; CDR3 protein: CASSDTSGVSNEQFF; CDR3 DNA: TGTGCCAGCAGTGATACTAGCGGGGTATCCAATGAGCAGTTCTTC
J gene: TRBJ1-5; D gene: NA; V gene: TRBV19; clone size: NA; CDR3 protein: CASSSQYSNQPQHF; CDR3 DNA: TGTGCCAGTAGTAGCCAGTATAGCAATCAGCCCCAGCATTTT
J gene: TRBJ2-5; D gene: NA; V gene: TRBV18; clone size: NA; CDR3 protein: CASSRGVRGETQYF; CDR3 DNA: TGTGCCAGCTCACGAGGGGTACGTGGGGAGACCCAGTACTTC
J gene: TRBJ1-3; D gene: TRBD1; V gene: TRBV2; clone size: NA; CDR3 protein: CASSGPGTANTIYF; CDR3 DNA: TGTGCCAGCAGTGGACCCGGGACAGCCAACACCATATATTTT
J gene: TRBJ1-3; D gene: NA; V gene: TRBV10-2; clone size: NA; CDR3 protein: CAKGHSTPGNTIYF; CDR3 DNA: TGCGCCAAGGGACACTCAACCCCTGGAAACACCATATATTTT
J gene: TRBJ1-5; D gene: NA; V gene: TRBV28; clone size: once; CDR3 protein: CASSSLDRDNQPQHF; CDR3 DNA: TGTGCCAGCAGCTCACTGGACAGAGACAATCAGCCCCAGCATTTT